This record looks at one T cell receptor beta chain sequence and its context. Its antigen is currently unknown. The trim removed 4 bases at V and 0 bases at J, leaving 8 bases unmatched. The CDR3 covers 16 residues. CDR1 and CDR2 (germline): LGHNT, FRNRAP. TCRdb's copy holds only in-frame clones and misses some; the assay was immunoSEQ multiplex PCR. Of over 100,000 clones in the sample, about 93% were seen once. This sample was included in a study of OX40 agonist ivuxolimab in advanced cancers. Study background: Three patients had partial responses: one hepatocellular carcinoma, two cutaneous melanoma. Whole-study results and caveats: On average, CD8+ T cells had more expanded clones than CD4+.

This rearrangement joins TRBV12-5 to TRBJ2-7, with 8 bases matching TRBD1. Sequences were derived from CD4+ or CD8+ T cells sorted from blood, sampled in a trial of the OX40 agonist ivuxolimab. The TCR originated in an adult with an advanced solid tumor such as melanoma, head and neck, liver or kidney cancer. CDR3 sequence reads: CASGYPRDRSSYEQYF. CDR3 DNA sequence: TGTGCTAGTGGTTACCCCCGGGACAGGAGCTCCTACGAGCAGTACTTC.